The clone carrying this TCR beta chain was counted a single time. Under the authors' procedure: Reference gene primer amplification yielded estimated nucleated cell counts. TCRdb keeps only in-frame clones here, not all; method: immunoSEQ multiplex PCR. That table supplies the V and J calls and clone size; D and trimming were determined from the DNA. The sample contains about 240,000 clones, over 70% of which appear only once. The data belong to a study of blood T cell repertoires in COVID-19. The wider study: Collection of acute and convalescent COVID-19 samples took place in the United States, Italy and Spain. Sources were T cells, B-cell-depleted T cells, or PBMCs; the material itself was cDNA or gDNA.

The sequence derives from an elderly woman with acute or convalescent COVID-19. Sequenced: peripheral blood.

CDR3 protein: CASTMTGSGTEAFF. The CDR3, as DNA: TGTGCCAGCACAATGACAGGCTCGGGGACTGAAGCTTTCTTT. The chain is built from TRBV2 and TRBJ1-1, with a tentative D call TRBD1 (6 bases). Trimming removed 7 bases at V and 5 bases at J, with 17 bases between. The germline CDR1 and CDR2 sequences are SNHLY and FYNNEI. The CDR3 extends over 14 amino acids.